This T cell receptor beta chain was found in a study of blood T cell repertoires in COVID-19 (dated by TCRdb to the early 2020s). Background on the whole study: Samples from collaborators originated in the United States, Italy and Spain and spanned both the acute and convalescent phases of COVID-19. The prospective study material was composed of cDNA or gDNA derived from T cells, B-cell-depleted T cells, or PBMCs. The dataset comprised deeply sampled blood TCRbeta repertoires from subjects exposed to, actively infected with, or recovered from COVID-19. The repertoires were made available in a free public database intended to serve as a resource for research on the immune response to SARS-CoV-2. Samples were obtained from the ongoing ImmuneRACE study (first 160 participants) and from 1,254 subjects provided by 6 global collaborators. A de-identified subject ID, COVID-19 status, age in years and sex were almost always included in the sample metadata. Where HLA class I and class II types were available, the types were taken from metadata supplied by the sample provider, not from assay-based typing.

Each collaborating institution followed its own protocols to collect whole blood in K2EDTA tubes. For TCRbeta analysis, collaborator samples were shipped as frozen whole blood, as isolated PBMCs, or as DNA extracted from either sample type. Study-wide findings and limitations: Clinical and demographic metadata were provided uncurated, with the amount varying by source and participant.

TCRbeta CDR3 regions were amplified from genomic DNA using the immunoSEQ Assay, a bias-controlled multiplex PCR. On the authors' methods: Nucleated cell counts per sample were estimated from amplification of reference gene primers within the assay. To quantify the absolute abundance of each unique TCRbeta CDR3 rearrangement, sequence reads were collapsed and filtered. For each sample, productive Simpson clonality was calculated by taking the square root of Simpson's diversity index across productive rearrangements. TCRdb retrieved this table from immuneACCESS and kept in-frame rearrangements only. Not all clones are present; in checked studies, unresolved V genes account for under half, and no reason is known for the remainder. V, J and clone size reflect that table, while D and trimming were determined from the DNA. In this sample the table shows roughly 300,000 clones, approximately 88% of which occur a single time. The ten largest account for roughly 9% of the sample.

To note about this clone: What antigen it recognizes has not been identified. Base qualities are missing; no much larger clone stands one base away.

The source material was peripheral blood. The sequence came from a man aged 18 to 29 with active or convalescent COVID-19.

The CDR3 protein is CASTETAIGGYGYTF. The DNA sequence reads TGTGCCAGCACCGAAACGGCAATCGGAGGCTATGGCTACACCTTC. The sequence joins TRBV2 to TRBJ1-2; confidence is insufficient to name the D gene. The germline V gene yields SNHLY for CDR1 and FYNNEI for CDR2. V is pared back by 7 bases and J by 4 bases, with 19 bases lying between the germline termini. The CDR3 measures 15 amino acids from cysteine to phenylalanine. Only the CDR3 region is kept as DNA, spanning 45 bases read in frame from base 1.